The rows below give T cell receptor beta chains drawn from one sample of a study of blood T cell repertoires in COVID-19. The protocol was immunoSEQ multiplex PCR, while the TCRdb copy is restricted to in-frame clones and leaves out a portion. This sample has more than 200,000 clones, with under 90% found just once. Material: PBMCs or T cells enriched from blood (not recorded which). The receptors were sampled from a woman under 40 with acute COVID-19. CDR3s leave out the opening cysteine and the closing phenylalanine or tryptophan.

TRBV7-6	TRBJ2-1	ASSLGWRSYNEQF
TRBV4-2	TRBJ1-3	ASSQDDAGRGNTIY
TRBV28	TRBJ1-5	ASSFGGSNQPQH
TRBV7-6	TRBJ2-1	ASSLVELAGNEQF
TRBV19	TRBJ1-5	AAGEAYQPQH
TRBV28	TRBJ1-2	ASSLPQESYNYGYT
TRBV18	TRBJ1-2	ASSLDRSPNYGYT
TRBV4-3	TRBJ2-4	ASSQWTAERGNIQY
TRBV27	TRBJ1-2	ASSLSGDRDYT
TRBV7-8	TRBJ1-1	ASSLSWAENTEAF
TRBV28	TRBJ1-3	ASSLFLPGSSGNTIY
TRBV7-9	TRBJ1-2	ASSSVPDFDGYT
TRBV14	TRBJ2-5	ASSQGPYQETQY
TRBV4-1	TRBJ2-3	ASSQDLGTDTQY
TRBV11-2	TRBJ1-3	ASSLGDRGPDTIY
TRBV6-5	TRBJ1-2	ASTRGGSGYT
TRBV7-2	TRBJ2-7	ASSKGGGPVEQY